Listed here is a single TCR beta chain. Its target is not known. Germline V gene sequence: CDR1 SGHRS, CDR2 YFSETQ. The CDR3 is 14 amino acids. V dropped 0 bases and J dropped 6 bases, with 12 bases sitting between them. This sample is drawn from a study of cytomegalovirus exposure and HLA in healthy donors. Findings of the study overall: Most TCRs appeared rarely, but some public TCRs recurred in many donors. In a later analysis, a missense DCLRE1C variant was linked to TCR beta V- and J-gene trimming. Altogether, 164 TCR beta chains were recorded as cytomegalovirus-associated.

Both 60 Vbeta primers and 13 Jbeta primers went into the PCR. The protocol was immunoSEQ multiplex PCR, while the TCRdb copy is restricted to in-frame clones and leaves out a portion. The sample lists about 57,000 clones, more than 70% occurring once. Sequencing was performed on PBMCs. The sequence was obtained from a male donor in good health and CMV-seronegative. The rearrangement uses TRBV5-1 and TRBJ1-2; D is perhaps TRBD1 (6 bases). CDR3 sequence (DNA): TGCGCCAGCAGCTTGGACAGGGAAGGGGATGGCTACACCTTC. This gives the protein CASSLDREGDGYTF.